This T cell receptor beta chain was recovered during a study of blood T cell repertoires in COVID-19 (dated by TCRdb to the early 2020s). Turning to the overall study: Collaborator samples came from the United States, Italy and Spain and covered acute and convalescent phases of COVID-19. The prospective study material was composed of cDNA or gDNA derived from T cells, B-cell-depleted T cells, or PBMCs. The dataset comprised deeply sampled blood TCRbeta repertoires from subjects exposed to, actively infected with, or recovered from COVID-19. The repertoires were released in a freely available public database meant as a resource for research on the immune response to SARS-CoV-2. Samples came from the ongoing ImmuneRACE study (first 160 participants) plus 1,254 subjects from 6 global collaborators. The sample metadata nearly always contained a de-identified subject ID, COVID-19 status, age in years and sex. Where HLA class I and class II types were available, the types were taken from metadata supplied by the sample provider, not from assay-based typing. What the study reported, not specific to this receptor: The amount of clinical and demographic metadata varied by source and participant and was provided uncurated.

Each collaborating institution followed its own protocols to collect whole blood in K2EDTA tubes. Collaborator samples were shipped for TCRbeta analysis as frozen whole blood, isolated PBMCs, or DNA extracted from either sample type. The immunoSEQ Assay, a bias-controlled multiplex PCR, was used to amplify TCRbeta CDR3 regions from genomic DNA. In the paper's pipeline: The number of nucleated cells in each sample was estimated from the amplification of reference gene primers within the assay. Sequence reads were collapsed and filtered to measure the absolute abundance of every unique TCRbeta CDR3 rearrangement. Productive Simpson clonality was computed per sample as the square root of Simpson's diversity index over productive rearrangements. Entries here come from immuneACCESS through TCRdb and include only in-frame sequences with V and J called. Some clones fail to appear in such tables; in the studies checked, an unresolved V gene covers under half of the shortfall, and the cause of the remainder is unknown. V and J calls plus clone size are reproduced from that table; the DNA served to infer D and trimming. A total of roughly 230,000 clones appear in this sample, roughly 80% of them only once. The ten largest clones take up approximately 7.4% of the sample.

The CDR3, from cysteine to phenylalanine, totals 13 residues. Of the read, only the CDR3 DNA is kept; its 39 bases are in frame from base 1. V and J lose 3 bases and 6 bases, and a span of 11 bases separates them. Based on the germline V gene, the CDR1 and CDR2 sequences are WSHSY and SAAADI. Concerning this clone itself: Its antigen target is currently unknown. No base qualities exist here, and no much larger clone lies one base off it.

This clonotype was sampled from a woman in her fifties or sixties with acute or convalescent COVID-19. The sequencing sample was made of peripheral blood. The chain was built from TRBV10-2 and TRBJ1-2; 5 matching bases give a weak D call of TRBD1. The DNA is TGCGCCAGCAGTGACTTCGGGGGAAATGGCTACACCTTC. Its coded protein is CASSDFGGNGYTF.